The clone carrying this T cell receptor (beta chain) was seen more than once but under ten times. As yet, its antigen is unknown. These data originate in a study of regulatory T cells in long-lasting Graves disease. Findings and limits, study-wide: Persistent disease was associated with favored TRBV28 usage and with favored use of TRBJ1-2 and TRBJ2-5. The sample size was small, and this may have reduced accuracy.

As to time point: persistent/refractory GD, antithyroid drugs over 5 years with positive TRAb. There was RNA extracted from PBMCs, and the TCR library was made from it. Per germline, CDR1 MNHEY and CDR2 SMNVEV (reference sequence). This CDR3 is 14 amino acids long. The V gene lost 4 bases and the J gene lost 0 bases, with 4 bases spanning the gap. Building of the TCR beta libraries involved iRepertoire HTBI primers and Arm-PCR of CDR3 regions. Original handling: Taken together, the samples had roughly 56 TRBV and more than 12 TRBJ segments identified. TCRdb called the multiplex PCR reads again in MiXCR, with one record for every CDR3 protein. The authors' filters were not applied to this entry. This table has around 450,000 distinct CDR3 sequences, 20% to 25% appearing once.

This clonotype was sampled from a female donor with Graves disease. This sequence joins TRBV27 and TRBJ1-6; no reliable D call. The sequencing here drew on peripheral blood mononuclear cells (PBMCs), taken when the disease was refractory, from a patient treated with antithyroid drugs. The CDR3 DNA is TGTGCCAGCAGTTGGAGCTCCTATAATTCACCCCTCCACTTT. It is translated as CASSWSSYNSPLHF.